This T cell receptor beta chain was recorded in a study of blood T cell repertoires in COVID-19. Seattle cases were enrolled at active infection and followed longitudinally. Using immunoSEQ multiplex PCR, the repertoire was profiled, and TCRdb retains in-frame clones only, with some absent. This table holds 300,000 to 400,000 clones, under 90% found once. There are 14 residues in the CDR3. Germline loops: CDR1 SGHRS, CDR2 YFSETQ. V was pared by 4 bases and J by 5 bases, with 7 bases of the junction left unmatched. Sample: peripheral blood. The receptor was isolated from a woman aged 25-40 years with COVID-19, enrolled during active disease. The chain combines TRBV5-1 with TRBJ2-7, with 9 bases aligning to TRBD1. CDR3 sequence (DNA): TGCGCCAGCAGCGTGGGACAGGGAGCCAACGAGCAGTACTTC. Protein product: CASSVGQGANEQYF.